This TCR beta chain was sequenced for a study of blood T cell repertoires in COVID-19. Assay used: immunoSEQ multiplex PCR; TCRdb lists only in-frame clones, some missing. Of 250,000 to 300,000 clones in the sample, 88% were seen once. In assigning cohorts, the study relied on participant-reported clinical history. Per the germline V gene, CDR1 is MGHDK and CDR2 is SYGVNS. The CDR3 is 15 amino acids. J lost 6 bases, V lost 1 base, and 5 bases had no gene match. The chain combines TRBV25-1 with TRBJ2-5; 10 bases are shared with TRBD2. The sequenced sample was PBMCs or T cells enriched from blood (not recorded which). This TCR came from a woman younger than 45 who had recovered from COVID-19. DNA for the CDR3: TGTGCCAGCAGTGAATTTGCTAGCGGGGGTCAGACCCAGTACTTC. It encodes CASSEFASGGQTQYF.